This T cell receptor beta chain was identified during a study of blood T cell repertoires in COVID-19. Study-level background: Donors in the United States, Italy and Spain gave samples during acute or convalescent COVID-19. PBMCs, B-cell-depleted T cells, or T cells provided the cDNA or gDNA that made up the material.

The ends lost 3 bases at V and 2 bases at J; junction bases unmatched: 2. CDR1 is MDHEN, CDR2 SYDVKM, per germline. The CDR3 is made up of 14 amino acids. Original processing methods: Reference gene primer amplification in the assay estimated nucleated cell counts. Using immunoSEQ multiplex PCR, the repertoire was profiled, and TCRdb retains in-frame clones only, with some absent. V and J calls and clone size are copied from that table; D and trimming were computed from the DNA. This sample carries roughly 100,000 clones, approximately 80% of them seen once, and the ten largest clones take more than 13%.

The sequenced sample was peripheral blood. This TCR was recovered from an older woman with acute or convalescent COVID-19. The chain couples TRBV28 to TRBJ2-7; 9 nucleotides agree with TRBD2. The CDR3 DNA sequence: TGTGCCAGCAGTTTCGCGGGAGGGACCTACGAGCAGTACTTC. This gives the protein CASSFAGGTYEQYF.